This is a list of T cell receptor beta chains from one sample in a study of early T cells in non-severe SARS-CoV-2 infection. TCRdb re-called the 5' RACE reads with MiXCR, one entry per CDR3 protein. The sample yields about 27,000 distinct CDR3 sequences, roughly 4.1% seen once. Sequencing was carried out using whole blood. Receptors originate from an adult who was a healthcare worker with PCR-confirmed SARS-CoV-2 infection or an uninfected control (not recorded which). The CDR3 runs from the conserved cysteine through the conserved F or W. The D gene is left open where the match is weak. Where a row states a size, it is once, few, many or the class of an expanded clone; other rows omit it.

cdr3_nt cdr3_aa d_call j_call clone_size v_call
TGCAGCGTTGAAAGTAAGGGCATCGGTGAGCAGTTCTTC CSVESKGIGEQFF . TRBJ2-1 . TRBV29-1
TGTGCCAGCCTCCAAGCGGGGGAAAACATTCAGTACTTC CASLQAGENIQYF TRBD2 TRBJ2-4 many TRBV5-6
TGCAGTGCTGGGACTAGCGGGAGTATATCCAAAAACATTCAGTACTTC CSAGTSGSISKNIQYF TRBD2 TRBJ2-4 many TRBV20-1
TGTGCCAGCAGCTTCTCAACTAGCGGGAGTCGGCACGAGCAGTACTTC CASSFSTSGSRHEQYF TRBD2 TRBJ2-7 many TRBV13
TGCGCCAGCAGCTTGATAGCGGGAGGTTTGGGAAACATTCAGTACTTC CASSLIAGGLGNIQYF TRBD2 TRBJ2-4 many TRBV5-1
TGCAGTGCTAGGCAACTGACTAGCGGGCGTCAGTCCGAGCAGTACTTC CSARQLTSGRQSEQYF TRBD2 TRBJ2-7 many TRBV20-1
TGTGCCAGCAGCTCAGGGGTTGGAAGGGGCAATGAGCAGTTCTTC CASSSGVGRGNEQFF . TRBJ2-1 many TRBV7-3
TGTGCCAGCAGTCACTTAAAGCAGTTCTTC CASSHLKQFF . TRBJ2-1 few TRBV6-2/TRBV6-3
TGTGCCAGCAGTGTACAGAACAATGAGCAGTTCTTC CASSVQNNEQFF . TRBJ2-1 . TRBV2
TGCGCCAGCAGCTTGTCTAGGGGCTTTGGGGCCAACGTCCTGACTTTC CASSLSRGFGANVLTF . TRBJ2-6 medium-sized TRBV5-1
TGTGCCAGCAGCTTTGAGGGCTTGGCCTATGGCTACACCTTC CASSFEGLAYGYTF . TRBJ1-2 many TRBV7-9
TGTGCCAGCTCACCCGGGACAGGGGGCCCAGTGGATACGCAGTATTTT CASSPGTGGPVDTQYF TRBD1 TRBJ2-3 many TRBV18
TGTGCCAGCAGCTTGACCCGGACTGGAACCGGGGAGCTGTTTTTT CASSLTRTGTGELFF . TRBJ2-2 . TRBV7-8
TGTGCCAGCAGCCAAGGAGGGTCACGGGGCTATGGCTACACCTTC CASSQGGSRGYGYTF . TRBJ1-2 many TRBV4-2
TGTGCCAGCAGCTTAAATCCAGCGGCATACAATGAGCAGTTCTTC CASSLNPAAYNEQFF . TRBJ2-1 many TRBV7-3
TGTGCCCTAGGACCCAGGGGTGAGCAGTTCTTC CALGPRGEQFF . TRBJ2-1 many TRBV15
TGCGCCAGCAGCCATGGAGGCTCTGGGGCCAACGTCCTGACTTTC CASSHGGSGANVLTF . TRBJ2-6 many TRBV4-3
TGCAGTGCTAGAGCCCGGTACCAAGAGACCCAGTACTTC CSARARYQETQYF . TRBJ2-5 . TRBV20-1
TGCAGTGCGAGACGGGGAGAGGTGTGGGAGCCCCAGCATTTT CSARRGEVWEPQHF . TRBJ1-5 few TRBV20-1
TGCAGCGGACCGACGAACACTGAAGCTTTCTTT CSGPTNTEAFF . TRBJ1-1 many TRBV20-1
TGTGCCAGCAGCTTAGTTGGGACTACGCAGTATTTT CASSLVGTTQYF . TRBJ2-3 medium-sized TRBV7-9
TGTGCCAGAACCCCGGACGGGCGCAATCAGCCCCAGCATTTT CARTPDGRNQPQHF . TRBJ1-5 few TRBV19
TGTGCCAGCAGCCTACAGGGAAACTATAATTCACCCCTCCACTTT CASSLQGNYNSPLHF . TRBJ1-6 many TRBV27
TGTGCCAGCTCACCTTCTGCTGCGGGAGATACGCAGTATTTT CASSPSAAGDTQYF . TRBJ2-3 many TRBV18
TGTGCCAGCAGCCGACAGGGTACCTACAATGAGCAGTTCTTC CASSRQGTYNEQFF TRBD1 TRBJ2-1 many TRBV11-3
TGTGCCAGCAGTTTTAAGTCCACATACACCGGGGAGCTGTTTTTT CASSFKSTYTGELFF . TRBJ2-2 many TRBV12-3/TRBV12-4
TGTGCCAGCAGCCCGCAGTGGAACACCGGGGAGCTGTTTTTT CASSPQWNTGELFF . TRBJ2-2 many TRBV11-3
TGTGCCAGCAGGCGGGGCCGGCACGAGCAGTACTTC CASRRGRHEQYF . TRBJ2-7 many TRBV3-1
TGTGCCAGCAGCCCTGGGGTACAAGAGACCCAGTACTTC CASSPGVQETQYF . TRBJ2-5 many TRBV7-3
TGTGCCAGCAGCTATACTAGGACCGGGGAGCTGTTTTTT CASSYTRTGELFF . TRBJ2-2 many TRBV7-2
TGTGCCAGTAGTACCTCATGGCAAGAAGCTTTCTTT CASSTSWQEAFF . TRBJ1-1 . TRBV19
TGCAGTGCTACAGGGGGGAGGAACACCGGGGAGCTGTTTTTT CSATGGRNTGELFF . TRBJ2-2 many TRBV20-1
TGTGCCAGCAGCTTACTCGCGGTTAGCACAGATACGCAGTATTTT CASSLLAVSTDTQYF . TRBJ2-3 . TRBV7-2